The sequence of this T cell receptor beta chain was determined in a study of blood T cell repertoires in COVID-19. There are 14 residues in the CDR3. V was clipped by 1 base and J by 7 bases; unmatched bases: 3. Germline V lookup: CDR1 MGHRA, CDR2 YSYEKL. The table came from immunoSEQ multiplex PCR; TCRdb's copy has only in-frame clones and leaves some out. The sample contains roughly 100,000 clones, over 70% of which appear only once. Sequenced material: peripheral blood. The TCR comes from a middle-aged man with acute or convalescent COVID-19. This chain connects TRBV4-1 to TRBJ1-2; 10 bases line up with TRBD1. CDR3 sequence reads: CASSQATGGRGYTF. DNA for the CDR3: TGCGCCAGCAGCCAAGCGACAGGGGGCCGTGGCTACACCTTC.